These T cell receptor beta chains were read from a single sample in a study of shared clonotypes between healthy human individuals. Only in-frame clones appear in the TCRdb table, and some are missing; sequencing was by immunoSEQ multiplex PCR. The sample records 630,000 or so clones, roughly 98% being singletons. The sample comprised naive CD8+ T cells sorted from blood. These receptors all stem from a man aged 30-40 years in good health. Both conserved end residues are part of each CDR3. Fields, in order: V gene, J gene, D gene, CDR3 protein. The D gene is left open where the match is weak.

V: TRBV4-1
J: TRBJ2-7
D: TRBD2
CDR3: CASSPVSGYEQYF

V: TRBV5-5
J: TRBJ1-1
D: -
CDR3: CASSVQGNTEAFF

V: TRBV4-1
J: TRBJ1-4
D: TRBD1
CDR3: CASSSPGTGGDWVLFF

V: TRBV27
J: TRBJ1-1
D: -
CDR3: CASSAFNTEAFF

V: TRBV11-2
J: TRBJ2-1
D: TRBD2
CDR3: CASSFDPEGLAMYWNEQFF

V: TRBV13
J: TRBJ2-1
D: TRBD2
CDR3: CASSLGLAGTSNEQFF

V: TRBV19
J: TRBJ1-5
D: -
CDR3: CARDPGTKNQPQHF

V: TRBV2
J: TRBJ2-5
D: -
CDR3: CASSELSRVETQYF

V: TRBV9
J: TRBJ2-3
D: -
CDR3: CASSVGGGSGDTQYF

V: TRBV6-1
J: TRBJ2-1
D: -
CDR3: CASISGYNEQFF

V: TRBV5-5
J: TRBJ2-7
D: TRBD1
CDR3: CASSSPWTGYEQYF

V: TRBV7-2
J: TRBJ2-3
D: TRBD2
CDR3: CASSFGTSGIDTQYF

V: TRBV5-4
J: TRBJ2-3
D: -
CDR3: CASSHTSTDTQYF

V: TRBV7-3
J: TRBJ2-2
D: -
CDR3: CASSLLNTGELFF

V: TRBV4-3
J: TRBJ2-1
D: TRBD1
CDR3: CASSQDRQGVGEQFF

V: TRBV13
J: TRBJ2-5
D: -
CDR3: CASSLLLDETQYF

V: TRBV11-2
J: TRBJ2-1
D: -
CDR3: CASSLSWGPNYNEQFF

V: TRBV19
J: TRBJ2-3
D: -
CDR3: CASSLVGGADTQYF

V: TRBV28
J: TRBJ2-2
D: -
CDR3: CASSFLLGTGELFF

V: TRBV7-8
J: TRBJ2-5
D: TRBD1
CDR3: CASSPQGQGKETQYF

V: TRBV27
J: TRBJ2-2
D: TRBD1
CDR3: CASSPRDRVLGELFF

V: TRBV18
J: TRBJ2-3
D: -
CDR3: CASSPPASQTRPWPDTQYF